In its sample, the clone carrying this T cell receptor (beta chain) was seen a few times. The target antigen is unknown. These data are taken from a study of T cells after yellow fever vaccination. Germline loops: CDR1 SEHNR, CDR2 FQNEAQ (reference sequence). The CDR3 length is 11 residues. V lost 4 bases and J lost 11, with 6 bases in between. The study made its TCR cDNA through 5'RACE template switching. That step introduced a universal primer site along with UMIs. TCRdb passed the 5' RACE reads through MiXCR, listing each CDR3 protein once. This sample has 250,000 to 300,000 distinct CDR3 sequences; about 5.2% occur once, and the top ten carry roughly 3.4%. Study-level findings and limits: On re-exposure, the response was weaker but peaked faster, at day 5 versus 15. Abundant bulk-population clonotypes could contaminate the FACS-sorted repertoires.

This material consisted of CD4+ T cells sorted from PBMCs, taken on the day of the yellow fever booster vaccination. The rearrangement links TRBV7-9 to TRBJ1-6; D is uncertain. This TCR derives from a man in his late teens or twenties who received the YFV17D yellow fever vaccine. The CDR3 here is CASSSGAPLHF. The CDR3, as DNA: TGTGCCAGCAGCTCGGGAGCACCCCTCCACTTT.